The following is a T cell receptor beta chain sequence with its context. The junction had 8 bases not matched to a gene; V was cut back by 1 base and J by 8 bases. Germline lookup yields CDR1 SQVTM and CDR2 ANQGSEA. The CDR3 length is 15 residues. The sample is drawn from a study of blood T cell repertoires in COVID-19. Assay: immunoSEQ multiplex PCR; the TCRdb copy retains only in-frame clones and omits some. The profile shows about 110,000 clones, approximately 85% of them singletons. This rearrangement joins TRBV29-1 to TRBJ1-2, with TRBD1 matching over 12 bases. The sequenced material came from peripheral blood. The TCR sequence derives from a woman in her sixties with acute or convalescent COVID-19. The CDR3 sequence is CSVEVAGTGGAGYTF. In DNA form, the CDR3 reads TGCAGCGTTGAAGTTGCCGGGACAGGGGGCGCGGGCTACACCTTC. The variable domain in full, with the rest retrieved from reference TRBV29-1 and TRBJ1-2, is SAVISQKPSRDICQRGTSLTIQCQVDSQVTMMFWYRQQPGQSLTLIATANQGSEATYESGFVIDKFPISRPNLTFSTLTVSNMSPEDSSIYLCSVEVAGTGGAGYTFGSGTRLTVV.